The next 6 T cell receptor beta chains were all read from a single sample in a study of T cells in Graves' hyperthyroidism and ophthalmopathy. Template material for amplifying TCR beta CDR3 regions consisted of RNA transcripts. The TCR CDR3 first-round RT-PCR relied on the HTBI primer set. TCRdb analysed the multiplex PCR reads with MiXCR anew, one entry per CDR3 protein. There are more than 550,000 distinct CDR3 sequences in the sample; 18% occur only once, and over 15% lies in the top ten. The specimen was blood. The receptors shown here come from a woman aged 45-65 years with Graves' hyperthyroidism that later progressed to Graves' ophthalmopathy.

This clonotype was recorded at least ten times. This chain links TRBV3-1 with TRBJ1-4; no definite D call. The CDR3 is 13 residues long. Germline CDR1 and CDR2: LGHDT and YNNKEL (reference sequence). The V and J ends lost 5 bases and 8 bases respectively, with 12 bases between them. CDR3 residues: CASSSRGEEKLFF. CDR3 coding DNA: TGTGCCAGCAGCTCCCGCGGGGAGGAAAAACTGTTTTTT.

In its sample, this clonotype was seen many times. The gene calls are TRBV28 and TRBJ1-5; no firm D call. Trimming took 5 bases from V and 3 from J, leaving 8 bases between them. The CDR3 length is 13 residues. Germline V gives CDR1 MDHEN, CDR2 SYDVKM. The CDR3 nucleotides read TGTGCCAGCAGTCAAAACAACAATCAGCCCCAGCATTTT. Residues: CASSQNNNQPQHF.

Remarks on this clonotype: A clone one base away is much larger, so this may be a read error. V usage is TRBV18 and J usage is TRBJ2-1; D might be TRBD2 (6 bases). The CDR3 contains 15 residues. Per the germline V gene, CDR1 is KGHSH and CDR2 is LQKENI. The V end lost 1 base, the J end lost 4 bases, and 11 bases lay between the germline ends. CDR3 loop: CASSPLWDSYNEQFF. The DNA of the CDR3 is TGTGCCAGCTCACCACTCTGGGACTCATACAATGAGCAGTTCTTC.

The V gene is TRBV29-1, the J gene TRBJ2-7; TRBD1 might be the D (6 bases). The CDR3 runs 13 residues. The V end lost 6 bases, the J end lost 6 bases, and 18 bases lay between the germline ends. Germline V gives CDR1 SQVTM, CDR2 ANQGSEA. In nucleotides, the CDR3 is TGCAGCGTGACAGGCGGGCAGGTGGTCGAGCAGTACTTC. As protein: CSVTGGQVVEQYF.

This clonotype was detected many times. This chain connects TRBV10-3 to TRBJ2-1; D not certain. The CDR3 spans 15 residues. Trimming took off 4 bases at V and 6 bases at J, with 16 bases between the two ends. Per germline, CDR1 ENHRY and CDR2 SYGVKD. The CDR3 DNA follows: TGTGCCATCAGTGGAGTGGCAGGAAAGGGCAATGAGCAGTTCTTC. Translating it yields CAISGVAGKGNEQFF.

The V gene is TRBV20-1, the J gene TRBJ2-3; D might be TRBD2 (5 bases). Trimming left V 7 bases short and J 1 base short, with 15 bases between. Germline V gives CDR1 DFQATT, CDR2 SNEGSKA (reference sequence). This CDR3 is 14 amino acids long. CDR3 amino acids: CSVLTIAGTDTQYF. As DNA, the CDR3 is TGCAGTGTACTGACTATCGCGGGCACAGATACGCAGTATTTT.